Following are 22 T cell receptor beta chains from one sample sequenced in a study of cytomegalovirus exposure and HLA in healthy donors. With 60 Vbeta and 13 Jbeta primers, the PCR was carried out. Clones were read by immunoSEQ multiplex PCR, and TCRdb kept only the in-frame ones, dropping some. Of 150,000 to 180,000 clones listed, approximately 84% are singletons. Specimen: PBMCs. Source of these receptors: a young woman in good health and CMV-seronegative.

This clone appeared a few times. V is TRBV30 and J is TRBJ2-7, with 13 bases lining up with TRBD2. V shed 0 bases and J 2 bases; nucleotides not matched to a gene: 28. The CDR3 contains 24 residues. The germline V gene has CDR1 GTSNPN and CDR2 SVGIG (reference sequence). The CDR3 nucleotides read TGTGCCTGGAGTGTACAGTGGGACAGGGGCCACCGACTAGCGGGAGGCCCGATTGCCTACGAGCAGTACTTC. This gives the protein CAWSVQWDRGHRLAGGPIAYEQYF.

The CDR3 here is CASSQSGQGAIGYTF. CDR3 nucleotides: TGTGCCAGCAGTCAATCGGGACAGGGGGCGATCGGCTACACCTTC. The chain couples TRBV28 to TRBJ1-2, with 12 bases aligning to TRBD1. The CDR3 spans 15 residues. Germline CDR1 is MDHEN and CDR2 is SYDVKM. The junction had 9 bases not matched to a gene; V was cut back by 5 bases and J by 8 bases.

This clone was observed once. V is TRBV18 and J is TRBJ1-3, with D perhaps TRBD1 (6 bases). From germline, CDR1 is KGHSH and CDR2 LQKENI. The CDR3 consists of 20 residues. V was cut by 4 bases and J by 0 bases, with 25 bases left in between. The CDR3 protein is CASSRVSGVAQFFSGNTIYF. In DNA, the CDR3 is TGTGCCAGCTCACGAGTATCAGGGGTGGCCCAATTCTTCTCTGGAAACACCATATATTTT.

The chain has TRBV19 and TRBJ2-4; D is undetermined. Germline V lookup: CDR1 LNHDA, CDR2 SQIVND (reference sequence). CDR3 size: 15 residues. V was clipped by 4 bases and J by 0 bases, with 10 bases between them. The CDR3 nucleotides read TGTGCCAGTAGTAACAGTCAACTAGCCAAAAACATTCAGTACTTC. Its translation is CASSNSQLAKNIQYF.

The chain recombines TRBV5-1 with TRBJ2-1, with 7 bases identical to TRBD2. Germline-derived CDR1 and CDR2 are SGHRS and YFSETQ. The CDR3 sequence is 16 residues long. J gave up 0 bases and V 0 bases, and 3 bases lay outside the gene matches. The CDR3 nucleotides are TGCGCCAGCAGCTTGGCTGGCGGGAGCTCCTACAATGAGCAGTTCTTC. Protein product: CASSLAGGSSYNEQFF. The variable domain in full, completed from reference TRBV5-1 and TRBJ2-1, reads KAGVTQTPRYLIKTRGQQVTLSCSPISGHRSVSWYQQTPGQGLQFLFEYFSETQRNKGNFPGRFSGRQFSNSRSEMNVSTLELGDSALYLCASSLAGGSSYNEQFFGPGTRLTVL.

A few counts support this clone. This chain links TRBV4-2 with TRBJ1-5; possible D gene TRBD1, 5 bases. The CDR3 has 16 residues. V was clipped by 0 bases and J by 4 bases, with 13 bases between them. Germline V gives CDR1 LGHNA, CDR2 YNFKEQ. The CDR3 sequence is CASSQDTGEGNQPQHF. DNA of the CDR3: TGTGCCAGCAGCCAAGATACGGGGGAAGGGAATCAGCCCCAGCATTTT.

This chain links TRBV7-2 with TRBJ2-5, with D maybe TRBD1 (6 bases). With 2 bases removed from V and 3 bases from J, the gap between germline ends came to 10 bases. Germline CDR1 reads SGHTA; CDR2 reads FQGNSA. The CDR3 spans 14 residues. The CDR3 nucleotides read TGTGCCAGCAGCTTAATTAACAGGGAAGAGACCCAGTACTTC. It yields the protein CASSLINREETQYF.

The chain carries TRBV6-5 and TRBJ2-3; 7 bases line up with TRBD1. Trimming cost V 4 bases and J 0 bases; bases outside gene matches: 4. This CDR3 comprises 15 residues. Germline V gene sequence: CDR1 MNHEY, CDR2 SVGAGI. The CDR3 DNA reads TGTGCCAGCAGTTCCTCGACAGGGAGCACAGATACGCAGTATTTT. Translated: CASSSSTGSTDTQYF.

CDR3 sequence (DNA): TGCGCCAGCAGCAAGGGGGCTAGAGAGACCCAGTACTTC. Residues: CASSKGARETQYF. The chain links TRBV5-1 to TRBJ2-5; TRBD1 agrees at 7 bases. This CDR3 spans 13 amino acids. Germline V lookup: CDR1 SGHRS, CDR2 YFSETQ. V trimming: 4 bases; J trimming: 4 bases; junction bases outside the gene matches: 4. Together with reference TRBV5-1 and TRBJ2-5, the CDR3 gives the full variable domain: KAGVTQTPRYLIKTRGQQVTLSCSPISGHRSVSWYQQTPGQGLQFLFEYFSETQRNKGNFPGRFSGRQFSNSRSEMNVSTLELGDSALYLCASSKGARETQYFGPGTRLLVL.

The V and J genes are TRBV28 and TRBJ2-7; 7 bases are a match to TRBD1. The V segment lost 3 bases and the J segment 4 bases; nucleotides outside the gene matches: 6. The germline CDR1 and CDR2 sequences are MDHEN and SYDVKM. The CDR3 totals 14 residues. CDR3 sequence (DNA): TGTGCCAGCAGTTTTGGTACAGGGGCATACGAGCAGTACTTC. Protein product: CASSFGTGAYEQYF.

The chain recombines TRBV5-6 with TRBJ2-7; the match to TRBD2 covers 7 bases. The junction had 11 bases not matched to a gene; V was cut back by 2 bases and J by 0 bases. The CDR3 has 17 residues. In germline, CDR1 is SGHDT, CDR2 YYEEEE. The CDR3 spells CASSFYGQGRDSYEQYF. The CDR3 DNA follows: TGTGCCAGCAGCTTTTACGGTCAAGGGAGGGACTCCTACGAGCAGTACTTC.

CDR3 sequence: CASSGSSGSVYNEQFF. In DNA form, the CDR3 reads TGTGCCAGCAGCGGTTCTAGCGGGAGTGTTTACAATGAGCAGTTCTTC. This sequence joins TRBV11-1 and TRBJ2-1; TRBD2 agrees at 10 bases. The CDR3 is 16 amino acids. The germline gives CDR1 SGHAT, CDR2 FQDESV (reference sequence). Germline trimming cut 5 bases from V and 4 bases from J; bases unmatched to any gene: 8.

The chain recombines TRBV4-2 with TRBJ1-4, with TRBD1 identical over 8 bases. J gave up 8 bases and V 4 bases, and 12 bases lay outside the gene matches. Germline-derived CDR1 and CDR2 are LGHNA and YNFKEQ. This CDR3 is 16 amino acids long. The CDR3: CASSLGQGGSGEKLFF. CDR3 in DNA: TGTGCCAGCAGCCTCGGACAGGGAGGTTCAGGCGAAAAACTGTTTTTT.

The chain carries TRBV28 and TRBJ1-5; a weak D match, TRBD1 (5 bases). There are 16 residues in the CDR3. Germline V gene lookup returns CDR1 MDHEN and CDR2 SYDVKM. V was shortened by 5 bases and J by 5 bases, with 19 bases between the two germline ends. CDR3 residues: CASSGPKTLRDQPQHF. CDR3 nucleotide sequence: TGTGCCAGCAGTGGACCTAAGACCCTCAGGGATCAGCCCCAGCATTTT.

This clone was seen once. The V call is TRBV5-1, the J call TRBJ2-7, with 7 positions matching TRBD1. The CDR3 has 14 amino acids. Germline CDR1 SGHRS, CDR2 YFSETQ. V lost 4 bases and J lost 5; bases outside the gene matches: 9. CDR3 region: CASSQRQGPDEQYF. The CDR3 DNA reads as TGCGCCAGCAGCCAAAGACAGGGTCCGGACGAGCAGTACTTC.

V gene TRBV2 combines with J gene TRBJ1-4; no firm D call. Germline V lookup: CDR1 SNHLY, CDR2 FYNNEI. V lost 6 bases, J lost 4 bases, and 15 bases lay in between. There are 15 residues in the CDR3. DNA of the CDR3: TGTGCCAGCAGATTCGGCCTAGAGGGTAATGAAAAACTGTTTTTT. As protein: CASRFGLEGNEKLFF.

The chain couples TRBV30 to TRBJ2-5; no clear D. The CDR3 is 13 residues long. Germline lookup yields CDR1 GTSNPN and CDR2 SVGIG (reference sequence). The V end was cut by 3 bases, the J end by 14 bases, with 22 bases between. The CDR3 spells CAWSGAGTDEQYF. The CDR3 region has the DNA TGTGCCTGGAGCGGTGCAGGCACCGACGAGCAATACTTC.

The chain combines TRBV30 with TRBJ2-1; a possible D gene is TRBD2 (7 bases). Looked up from germline, CDR1 is GTSNPN and CDR2 is SVGIG (reference sequence). V was shortened by 3 bases and J by 13 bases, with 19 bases between the two germline ends. This CDR3 region has 13 residues. The CDR3 is CAWRGTGGRGQFF. As DNA, the CDR3 is TGTGCCTGGAGAGGGACCGGGGGGCGAGGACAGTTCTTC.

V is TRBV7-2 and J is TRBJ2-3; 10 bases are a match to TRBD2. CDR3 length: 16 residues. Germline assignment: CDR1 SGHTA and CDR2 FQGNSA. V was clipped by 6 bases and J by 1 base; unmatched bases: 7. For the CDR3, the DNA is TGTGCCAGCAGGCAAGGGGGGACTAGCGGCACAGATACGCAGTATTTT. It yields the protein CASRQGGTSGTDTQYF.

The V gene is TRBV7-9, the J gene TRBJ1-3, with 7 positions matching TRBD1. V shed 4 bases and J 0 bases; nucleotides not matched to a gene: 3. The CDR3 loop spans 15 amino acids. Germline V gene data show CDR1 as SEHNR and CDR2 as FQNEAQ (reference sequence). CDR3: CASSSDRRSGNTIYF. The CDR3 region has the DNA TGTGCCAGCAGCTCGGACAGGCGCTCTGGAAACACCATATATTTT.

The chain links TRBV6-5 to TRBJ1-1; D remains ambiguous. The germline V gene encodes CDR1 MNHEY and CDR2 SVGAGI. V was cut by 0 bases and J by 7 bases, with 12 bases left in between. CDR3 size: 14 residues. CDR3 nucleotides: TGTGCCAGCAGTTACTCGCGCAGCGTCGGTGAAGCTTTCTTT. Its protein is CASSYSRSVGEAFF.

The chain carries TRBV11-2 and TRBJ1-4; D perhaps matches TRBD1 (6 bases). V shed 5 bases and J shed 3 bases, with 13 bases lying between them. The CDR3 runs 15 residues. Germline loops: CDR1 SGHAT, CDR2 FQNNGV. The CDR3 nucleotides read TGTGCCAGCAGCCCCCGGGGGGGCGCTAATGAAAAACTGTTTTTT. It encodes CASSPRGGANEKLFF.